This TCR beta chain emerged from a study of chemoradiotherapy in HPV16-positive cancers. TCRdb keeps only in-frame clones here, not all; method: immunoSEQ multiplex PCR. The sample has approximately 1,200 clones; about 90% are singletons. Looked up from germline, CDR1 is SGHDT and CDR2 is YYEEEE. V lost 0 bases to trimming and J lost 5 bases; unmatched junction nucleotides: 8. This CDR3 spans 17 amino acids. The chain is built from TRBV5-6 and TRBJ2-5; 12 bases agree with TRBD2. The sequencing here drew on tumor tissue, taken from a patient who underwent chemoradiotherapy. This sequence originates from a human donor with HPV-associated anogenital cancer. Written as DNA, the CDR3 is TGTGCCAGCAGCTTGGACCGCGGACTAGCGGGGAGGGAGACCCAGTACTTC. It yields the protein CASSLDRGLAGRETQYF. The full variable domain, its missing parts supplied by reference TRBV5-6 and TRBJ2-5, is DAGVTQSPTHLIKTRGQQVTLRCSPKSGHDTVSWYQQALGQGPQFIFQYYEEEERQRGNFPDRFSGHQFPNYSSELNVNALLLGDSALYLCASSLDRGLAGRETQYFGPGTRLLVL.